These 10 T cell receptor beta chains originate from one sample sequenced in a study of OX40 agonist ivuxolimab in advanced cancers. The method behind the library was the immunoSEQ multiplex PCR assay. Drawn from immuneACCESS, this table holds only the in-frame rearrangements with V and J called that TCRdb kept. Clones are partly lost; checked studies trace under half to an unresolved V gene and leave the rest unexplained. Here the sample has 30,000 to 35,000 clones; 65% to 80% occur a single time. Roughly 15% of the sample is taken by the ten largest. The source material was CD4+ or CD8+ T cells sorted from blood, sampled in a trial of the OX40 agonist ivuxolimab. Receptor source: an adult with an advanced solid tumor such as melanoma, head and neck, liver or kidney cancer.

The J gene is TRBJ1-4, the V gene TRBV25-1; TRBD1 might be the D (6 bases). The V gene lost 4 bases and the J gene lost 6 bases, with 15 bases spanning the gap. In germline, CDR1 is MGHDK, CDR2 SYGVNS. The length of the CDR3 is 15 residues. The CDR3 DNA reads TGTGCCAGCAGTGCGGAGGACAGCCGGTATGAAAAACTGTTTTTT. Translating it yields CASSAEDSRYEKLFF.

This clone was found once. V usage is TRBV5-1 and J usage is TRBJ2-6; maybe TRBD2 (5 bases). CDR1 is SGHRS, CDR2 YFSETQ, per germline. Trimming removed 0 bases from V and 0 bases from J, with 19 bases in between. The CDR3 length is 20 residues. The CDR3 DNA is TGCGCCAGCAGCTTGGGCAGAGGGCATCTCACCTCCTCTGGGGCCAACGTCCTGACTTTC. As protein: CASSLGRGHLTSSGANVLTF. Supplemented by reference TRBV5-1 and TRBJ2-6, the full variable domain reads KAGVTQTPRYLIKTRGQQVTLSCSPISGHRSVSWYQQTPGQGLQFLFEYFSETQRNKGNFPGRFSGRQFSNSRSEMNVSTLELGDSALYLCASSLGRGHLTSSGANVLTFGAGSRLTVL.

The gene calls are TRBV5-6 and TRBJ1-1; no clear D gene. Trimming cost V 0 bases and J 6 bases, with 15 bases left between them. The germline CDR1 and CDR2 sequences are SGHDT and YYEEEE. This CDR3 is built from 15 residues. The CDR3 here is CASSLGVEGRAEAFF. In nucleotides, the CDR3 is TGTGCCAGCAGCTTGGGGGTGGAGGGTCGGGCTGAAGCTTTCTTT.

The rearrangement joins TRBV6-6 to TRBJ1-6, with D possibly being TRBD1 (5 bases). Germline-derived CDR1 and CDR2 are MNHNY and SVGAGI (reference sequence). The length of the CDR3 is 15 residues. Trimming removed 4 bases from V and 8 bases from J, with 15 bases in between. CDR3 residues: CASSFGHFEYSPLHF. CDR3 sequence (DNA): TGTGCCAGCAGTTTTGGACACTTCGAATATTCACCCCTCCACTTT.

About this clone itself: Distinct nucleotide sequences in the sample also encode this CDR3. The CDR3 reads CASSLQPGGRNEQYF. The CDR3 DNA reads TGCGCCAGCAGCCTCCAACCGGGGGGCCGGAACGAGCAGTACTTC. This chain joins TRBV5-2 and TRBJ2-7; TRBD2 is the table's D call, not checked against the DNA. TRBV5-2 counts as a pseudogene. The CDR3 has 15 residues.

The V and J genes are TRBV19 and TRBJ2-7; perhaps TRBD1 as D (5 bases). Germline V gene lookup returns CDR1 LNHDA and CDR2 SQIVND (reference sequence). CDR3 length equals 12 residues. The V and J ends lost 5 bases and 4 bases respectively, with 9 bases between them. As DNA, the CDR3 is TGTGCCAGTAGTTTTCAGGGTTACGAGCAGTACTTC. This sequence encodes CASSFQGYEQYF.

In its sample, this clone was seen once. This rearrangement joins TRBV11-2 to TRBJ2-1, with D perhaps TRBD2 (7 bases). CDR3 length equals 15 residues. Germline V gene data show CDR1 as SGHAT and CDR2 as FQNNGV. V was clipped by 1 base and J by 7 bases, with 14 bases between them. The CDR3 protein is CASSLGWGGRNEQFF. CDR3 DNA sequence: TGTGCCAGCAGCTTAGGGTGGGGGGGCCGAAATGAGCAGTTCTTC.

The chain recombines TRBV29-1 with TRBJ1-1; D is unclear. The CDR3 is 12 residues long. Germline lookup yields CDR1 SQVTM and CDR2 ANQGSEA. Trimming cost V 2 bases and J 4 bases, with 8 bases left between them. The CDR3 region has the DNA TGCAGCGTTGAAAGGGATTCCACTGAAGCTTTCTTT. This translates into CSVERDSTEAFF.

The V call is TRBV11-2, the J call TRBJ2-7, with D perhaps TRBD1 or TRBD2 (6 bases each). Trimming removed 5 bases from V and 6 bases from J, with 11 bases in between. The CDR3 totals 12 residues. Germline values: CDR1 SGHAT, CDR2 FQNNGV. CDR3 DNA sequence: TGTGCCAGCAGCCCTAGGGGGGTCGAGCAGTACTTC. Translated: CASSPRGVEQYF.

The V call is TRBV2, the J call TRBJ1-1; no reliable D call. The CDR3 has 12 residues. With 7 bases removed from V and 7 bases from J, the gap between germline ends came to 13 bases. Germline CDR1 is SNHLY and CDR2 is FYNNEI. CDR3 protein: CASKRVEDEAFF. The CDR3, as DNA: TGTGCCAGCAAGAGGGTGGAGGATGAAGCTTTCTTT. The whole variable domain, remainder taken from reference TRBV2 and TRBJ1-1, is EPEVTQTPSHQVTQMGQEVILRCVPISNHLYFYWYRQILGQKVEFLVSFYNNEISEKSEIFDDQFSVERPDGSNFTLKIRSTKLEDSAMYFCASKRVEDEAFFGQGTRLTVV.